The present T cell receptor beta chain was sequenced within a study of T cell repertoires in cytomegalovirus infection (dated by TCRdb to about 2019). As for the study more broadly: Peptide stimulations targeted recently identified HLA-C-restricted CMV epitopes, whose presentation resists viral immunomodulation, together with well-studied HLA-B-restricted epitopes. Donor HLA type was relevant to the analysis, as public TCR beta signatures indicated carriage of CMV infection together with the matching HLA type. Summary of the overall study and its limitations: Carriers of CMV infection plus the relevant HLA type were discriminated by the cumulative frequency of public TCR beta family members in the study cohort and in an independent roughly 340-donor cohort. In the ex vivo response, HLA-C-restricted CMV-specific TCR beta clonotypes were dominant, and in two of eight donors the single most frequent clonotype came from this HLA-C-restricted group.

Of note for this clonotype: Its cognate antigen has yet to be identified. It has no much larger one-base neighbor in the sample; base qualities were not kept.

The junction shows trimming of 7 bases on V and 7 bases on J, plus 16 bases between the germline ends. CDR1 MDHEN and CDR2 SYDVKM were looked up in the germline V gene. The CDR3 spans 13 residues, from the cysteine through the phenylalanine. The retained sequence is limited to the CDR3, 39 bases, with the frame set at the first base. TCRdb records Illumina HiSeq 1500 as the sequencer. TCRdb reprocessed the public reads (quality trimming at Q25 with fastp, clone calling with MiXCR) and kept in-frame beta chains. Merged by CDR3 protein, the rows form single entries marked with the most common genes and DNA. The sample data list about 770,000 distinct CDR3 sequences, and under 35% of these were observed just once. Around 12% of the sample goes to the ten largest clones. Taken with the paper, the label for treatment or condition translates to: in vitro stimulation with specific CMV peptide epitopes to enrich CMV-specific T cells.

The sequence links TRBV28 to TRBJ1-1; too little of a D gene remains to name it. The receptor comes from a human donor in good health (CMV status not recorded). Some clones in this sample may be carry-over from other donors' samples. The sequenced sample was cultured CD8+ T cells from PBMCs, obtained from culture after CMV antigen stimulation. The CDR3 reads CASTPSWGHEAFF. In nucleotide form, the sequence is TGTGCCAGCACCCCGAGCTGGGGTCATGAAGCTTTCTTT. The CDR3, completed at both ends by the reference TRBV28 and TRBJ1-1 genes, gives the full variable domain DVKVTQSSRYLVKRTGEKVFLECVQDMDHENMFWYRQDPGLGLRLIYFSYDVKMKEKGDIPEGYSVSREKKERFSLILESASTNQTSMYLCASTPSWGHEAFFGQGTRLTVV.